This TCR beta chain originates from a study of beta chain features in type 1 diabetes. Reverse transcription of all isolated RNA meant that expressed TCRB transcripts were sequenced. Here immunoSEQ multiplex PCR was the method, and the copy in TCRdb shows in-frame clones only, minus some. This sample has hundreds of thousands of clones, with about 15% found just once. V trimming: 7 bases; J trimming: 2 bases; junction bases outside the gene matches: 9. This CDR3 comprises 14 residues. Looked up from germline, CDR1 is SQVTM and CDR2 is ANQGSEA. Notes on the study in general: Moderate but significant shortening of TCRB CDR3s was recorded in all four CD4+ subsets from Type 1 diabetes patients. When VDJ junctions were examined, type 1 diabetes patients showed fewer insertions and more deletions.

This clone was counted ten times or more. Its antigen is undetermined. The source material was naive CD4+ T cells from blood. This chain joins TRBV29-1 and TRBJ2-5; 8 bases agree with TRBD1. The clonotype was recovered from a man in his late teens or twenties with type 1 diabetes. CDR3 amino acids: CSASMNRGQETQYF. As DNA, the CDR3 is TGCAGCGCATCGATGAACAGGGGGCAAGAGACCCAGTACTTC.